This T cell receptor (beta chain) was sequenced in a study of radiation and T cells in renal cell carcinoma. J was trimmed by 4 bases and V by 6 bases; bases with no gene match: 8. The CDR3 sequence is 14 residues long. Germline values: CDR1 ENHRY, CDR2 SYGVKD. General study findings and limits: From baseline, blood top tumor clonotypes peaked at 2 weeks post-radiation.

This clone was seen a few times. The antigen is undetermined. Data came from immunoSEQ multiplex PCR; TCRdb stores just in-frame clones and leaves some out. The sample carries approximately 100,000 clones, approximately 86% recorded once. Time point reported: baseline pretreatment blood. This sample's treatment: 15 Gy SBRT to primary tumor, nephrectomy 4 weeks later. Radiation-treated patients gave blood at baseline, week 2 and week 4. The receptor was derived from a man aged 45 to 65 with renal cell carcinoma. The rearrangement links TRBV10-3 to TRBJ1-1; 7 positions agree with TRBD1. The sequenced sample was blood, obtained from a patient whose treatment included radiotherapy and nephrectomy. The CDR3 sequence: CAIRGTGASTEAFF. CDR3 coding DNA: TGTGCCATCAGGGGAACAGGGGCTAGCACTGAAGCTTTCTTT.